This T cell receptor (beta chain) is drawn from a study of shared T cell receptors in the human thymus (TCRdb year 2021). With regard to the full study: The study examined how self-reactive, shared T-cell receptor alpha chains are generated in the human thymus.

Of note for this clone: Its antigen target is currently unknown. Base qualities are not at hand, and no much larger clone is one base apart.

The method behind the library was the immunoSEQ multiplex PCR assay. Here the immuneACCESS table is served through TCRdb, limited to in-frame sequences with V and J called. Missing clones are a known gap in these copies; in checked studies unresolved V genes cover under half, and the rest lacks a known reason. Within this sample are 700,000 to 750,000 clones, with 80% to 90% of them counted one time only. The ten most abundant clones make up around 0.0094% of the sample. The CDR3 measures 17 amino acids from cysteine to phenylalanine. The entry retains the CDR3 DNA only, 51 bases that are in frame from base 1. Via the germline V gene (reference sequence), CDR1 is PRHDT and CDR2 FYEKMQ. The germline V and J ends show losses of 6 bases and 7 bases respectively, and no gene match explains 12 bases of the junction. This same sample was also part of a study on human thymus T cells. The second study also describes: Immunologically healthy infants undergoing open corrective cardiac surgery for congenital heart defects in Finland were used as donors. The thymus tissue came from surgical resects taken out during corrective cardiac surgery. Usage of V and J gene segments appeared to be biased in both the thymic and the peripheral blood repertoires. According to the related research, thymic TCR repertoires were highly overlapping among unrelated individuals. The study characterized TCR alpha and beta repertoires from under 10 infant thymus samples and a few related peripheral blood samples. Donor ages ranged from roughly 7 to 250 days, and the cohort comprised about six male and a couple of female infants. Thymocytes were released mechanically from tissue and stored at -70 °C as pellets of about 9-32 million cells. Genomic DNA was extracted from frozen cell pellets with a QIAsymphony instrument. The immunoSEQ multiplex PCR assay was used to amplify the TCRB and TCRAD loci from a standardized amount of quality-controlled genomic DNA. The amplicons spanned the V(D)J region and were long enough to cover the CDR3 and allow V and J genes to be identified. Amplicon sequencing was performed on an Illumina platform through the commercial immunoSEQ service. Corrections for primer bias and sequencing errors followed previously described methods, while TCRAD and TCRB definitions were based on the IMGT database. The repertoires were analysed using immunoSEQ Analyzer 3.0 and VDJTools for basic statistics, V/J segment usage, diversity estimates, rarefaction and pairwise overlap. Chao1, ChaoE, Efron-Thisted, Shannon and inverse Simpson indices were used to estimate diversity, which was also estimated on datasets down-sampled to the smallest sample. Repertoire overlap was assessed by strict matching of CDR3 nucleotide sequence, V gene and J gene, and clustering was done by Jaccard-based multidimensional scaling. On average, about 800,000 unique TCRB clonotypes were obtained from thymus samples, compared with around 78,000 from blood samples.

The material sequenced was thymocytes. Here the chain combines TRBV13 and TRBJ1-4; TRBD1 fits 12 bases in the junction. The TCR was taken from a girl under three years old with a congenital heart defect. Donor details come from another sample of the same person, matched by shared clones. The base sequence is TGTGCCAGCAGGCCCCGGGACAGGGGGCACTTTGGTGAAAAACTGTTTTTT. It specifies CASRPRDRGHFGEKLFF.